Below, 21 T cell receptor beta chains from the same sample are listed, as sequenced in a study of shared clonotypes between healthy human individuals. Only in-frame clones appear in the TCRdb table, and some are missing; sequencing was by immunoSEQ multiplex PCR. The profile shows approximately 740,000 clones, about 91% of them singletons. Terminally differentiated effector memory CD45RA+ cells were excluded by CCR7 positive selection of CD45RO-negative cells. Material for sequencing was naive CD8+ T cells sorted from blood. The source is a man aged 25-45 years in good health.

In its sample, this clone was seen once. V gene TRBV6-6 combines with J gene TRBJ2-3; 7 nucleotides align to TRBD2. The germline gives CDR1 MNHNY, CDR2 SVGAGI (reference sequence). This CDR3 is built from 15 residues. Unmatched junction bases numbered 7, after V lost 6 bases and J lost 1 base. The chain's CDR3 is CASRGLGRGTDTQYF. In DNA, the CDR3 is TGTGCCAGCAGGGGGCTAGGGAGGGGCACAGATACGCAGTATTTT.

This sequence joins TRBV19 and TRBJ2-3, with TRBD2 matching 7 bases. CDR1 is LNHDA, CDR2 SQIVND, per germline (reference sequence). V gave up 4 bases and J gave up 5 bases; unmatched junction bases: 24. This CDR3 spans 20 amino acids. CDR3 loop: CASSTLLPRESPVGRDTQYF. The DNA of the CDR3 is TGTGCCAGTAGTACTCTCCTCCCGCGGGAGTCACCAGTGGGTCGAGATACGCAGTATTTT.

This chain connects TRBV6-6 to TRBJ2-2; no clear D. V dropped 4 bases and J dropped 0 bases, with 12 bases sitting between them. The germline CDR1 and CDR2 sequences are MNHNY and SVGAGI (reference sequence). The CDR3 sequence is 16 residues long. The CDR3 here is CASSLHIRANTGELFF. The CDR3 DNA reads TGTGCCAGCAGTTTACACATCCGAGCGAACACCGGGGAGCTGTTTTTT.

J is TRBJ1-4 and V is TRBV5-4, with TRBD1 identical over 7 bases. The J segment lost 8 bases and the V segment lost 5 bases, leaving 9 bases of the junction unmatched. Germline V gene data show CDR1 as SGHNT and CDR2 as YYREEE (reference sequence). The CDR3 has 14 residues. The CDR3 loop is CASSKGTAREKLFF. As DNA, the CDR3 is TGTGCCAGCAGTAAGGGGACAGCGCGAGAAAAACTGTTTTTT.

This chain joins TRBV6-6 and TRBJ2-7; TRBD2 agrees at 8 bases. Trimming cost V 6 bases and J 5 bases; bases outside gene matches: 12. Germline values: CDR1 MNHNY, CDR2 SVGAGI (reference sequence). This CDR3 has 15 amino acids. The CDR3 spells CASSLDGTSFDEQYF. The CDR3 DNA sequence: TGTGCCAGCAGCCTGGACGGGACTAGTTTCGACGAGCAGTACTTC.

V and J are TRBV5-1 and TRBJ2-3; possibly TRBD1 for D (5 bases). This CDR3 has 12 amino acids. The germline V and J ends were trimmed by 0 bases and 10 bases, with 9 bases remaining between them. Germline loops: CDR1 SGHRS, CDR2 YFSETQ. The CDR3 nucleotides are TGCGCCAGCAGCTTGGAGGACAATGCGCAGTATTTT. The encoded protein is CASSLEDNAQYF.

This CDR3 is CASSVFPYNEQFF. CDR3 DNA: TGCGCCAGCAGTGTATTCCCGTACAATGAGCAGTTCTTC. V is TRBV10-2 and J is TRBJ2-1; D is unclear. V was clipped by 4 bases and J by 4 bases, with 8 bases between them. CDR1 and CDR2 (germline): WSHSY, SAAADI. This CDR3 has 13 amino acids.

The gene calls are TRBV7-9 and TRBJ2-5; perhaps TRBD2 as D (5 bases). The germline gives CDR1 SEHNR, CDR2 FQNEAQ (reference sequence). The CDR3 loop spans 13 amino acids. Between the trimmed V and J ends, which lost 0 bases and 5 bases, there was a span of 7 bases. CDR3 amino acids: CASSLAGDETQYF. CDR3 DNA: TGTGCCAGCAGCTTAGCGGGAGACGAGACCCAGTACTTC.

This clone appeared a few times. V usage is TRBV29-1 and J usage is TRBJ1-2; tentatively, D is TRBD1 (6 bases). The V gene lost 3 bases and the J gene lost 4 bases, with 9 bases spanning the gap. Germline lookup yields CDR1 SQVTM and CDR2 ANQGSEA. The CDR3 runs 12 residues. The CDR3, as DNA: TGCAGCGTTGACAGGGGACCCTATGGCTACACCTTC. This sequence encodes CSVDRGPYGYTF.

This clone was observed once. The chain is built from TRBV9 and TRBJ2-1, with 11 bases matching TRBD2. CDR1 is SGDLS, CDR2 YYNGEE, per germline. This CDR3 spans 17 amino acids. V was clipped by 1 base and J by 4 bases; unmatched bases: 7. CDR3 bases: TGTGCCAGCAGCGTATTCTTCGGGACTAGCGGATACAATGAGCAGTTCTTC. This codes for CASSVFFGTSGYNEQFF.

V usage is TRBV2 and J usage is TRBJ2-3; 7 bases agree with TRBD2. Unmatched junction bases numbered 10, after V lost 8 bases and J lost 5 bases. Germline V gene data show CDR1 as SNHLY and CDR2 as FYNNEI. The CDR3 extends over 14 amino acids. CDR3 amino acids: CASPRRAGEDTQYF. CDR3 bases: TGTGCCAGCCCCCGGAGGGCGGGAGAAGATACGCAGTATTTT.

V gene TRBV4-2 combines with J gene TRBJ2-3; D is unresolved. The V end was cut by 1 base, the J end by 3 bases, with 8 bases between. Germline lookup yields CDR1 LGHNA and CDR2 YNFKEQ. This CDR3 has 14 amino acids. The CDR3 coding sequence is TGTGCCAGCAGCCAAGTAATGGGAACAGATACGCAGTATTTT. The encoded protein is CASSQVMGTDTQYF.

The chain uses TRBV29-1 and TRBJ2-2; D is ambiguous. Per the germline V gene, CDR1 is SQVTM and CDR2 is ANQGSEA. Trimming removed 1 base from V and 6 bases from J, with 9 bases in between. The CDR3 loop spans 13 amino acids. The CDR3 is CSVEGRLPGELFF. The CDR3 region has the DNA TGCAGCGTTGAAGGGCGACTCCCCGGGGAGCTGTTTTTT.

The chain couples TRBV5-1 to TRBJ1-1; D perhaps matches TRBD1 (5 bases). The CDR3 is 15 amino acids. Deletions cut 0 bases from V and 0 bases from J, with 9 bases between. From germline, CDR1 is SGHRS and CDR2 YFSETQ. The CDR3 protein is CASSLEPGLNTEAFF. The CDR3 nucleotides are TGCGCCAGCAGCTTGGAGCCAGGGTTGAACACTGAAGCTTTCTTT.

This chain connects TRBV5-4 to TRBJ2-3, with D perhaps matching TRBD1 (5 bases). With 0 bases removed from V and 5 bases from J, the gap between germline ends came to 13 bases. The germline CDR1 and CDR2 sequences are SGHNT and YYREEE (reference sequence). The CDR3 runs 15 residues. The CDR3 loop is CASSLAQGGLDTQYF. CDR3 coding DNA: TGTGCCAGCAGCTTGGCTCAGGGTGGGTTAGATACGCAGTATTTT. Combining the CDR3 with reference TRBV5-4 and TRBJ2-3 gives the whole variable domain ETGVTQSPTHLIKTRGQQVTLRCSSQSGHNTVSWYQQALGQGPQFIFQYYREEENGRGNFPPRFSGLQFPNYSSELNVNALELDDSALYLCASSLAQGGLDTQYFGPGTRLTVL.

The CDR3 nucleotides read TGTGCCAGCAGTTTCATCGTGGGGGACACTGAAGCTTTCTTT. Translated, it gives CASSFIVGDTEAFF. The chain recombines TRBV28 with TRBJ1-1, with TRBD1 as a possible D gene (5 bases). The CDR3 sequence is 14 residues long. Trimming left V 3 bases short and J 3 bases short, with 11 bases between. CDR1 is MDHEN, CDR2 SYDVKM, per germline.

This chain links TRBV10-3 with TRBJ2-2; 8 positions agree with TRBD1. Trimming cost V 7 bases and J 7 bases; bases outside gene matches: 14. The CDR3 has 16 amino acids. The V gene's germline CDR1 is ENHRY and CDR2 SYGVKD. The CDR3 nucleotides are TGTGCCATCAACATAAGGAAAGGACAGGGTAACGGGGAGCTGTTTTTT. Translated: CAINIRKGQGNGELFF.

The chain recombines TRBV30 with TRBJ1-5; 8 bases fit TRBD1. The CDR3 contains 15 residues. The germline gives CDR1 GTSNPN, CDR2 SVGIG (reference sequence). Unmatched junction bases numbered 10, after V lost 2 bases and J lost 7 bases. This CDR3 reads CAWSPRTGRKQPQHF. The CDR3 bases are TGTGCCTGGAGTCCGAGGACAGGGAGGAAACAGCCCCAGCATTTT.

The V call is TRBV5-1, the J call TRBJ1-5; TRBD1 is a possible D gene (5 bases). Germline assignment: CDR1 SGHRS and CDR2 YFSETQ. The CDR3 loop spans 13 amino acids. V dropped 5 bases and J dropped 6 bases, with 12 bases sitting between them. The CDR3 protein is CASSSGGSQPQHF. CDR3 bases: TGCGCCAGCAGTTCCGGGGGTAGTCAGCCCCAGCATTTT.

This clone came up once. This chain joins TRBV6-5 and TRBJ2-6; D gene unclear. V dropped 3 bases and J dropped 4 bases, with 4 bases sitting between them. This CDR3 is built from 13 residues. In germline, CDR1 is MNHEY, CDR2 SVGAGI. CDR3 sequence reads: CASSYTGANVLTF. CDR3 nucleotide sequence: TGTGCCAGCAGTTATACCGGGGCCAACGTCCTGACTTTC.

A word on this clone: The identical CDR3 is also encoded by other nucleotide sequences in the sample. The genes are TRBV7-9 and TRBJ2-7; 8 bases map to TRBD1. CDR1 and CDR2 from the germline V gene are SEHNR and FQNEAQ (reference sequence). The CDR3 is 13 amino acids. With V trimmed by 6 bases and J by 4 bases, 5 bases remained unmatched. The CDR3 loop reads CASRPTGGYEQYF. CDR3 coding DNA: TGTGCCAGCAGACCCACAGGGGGGTACGAGCAGTACTTC.